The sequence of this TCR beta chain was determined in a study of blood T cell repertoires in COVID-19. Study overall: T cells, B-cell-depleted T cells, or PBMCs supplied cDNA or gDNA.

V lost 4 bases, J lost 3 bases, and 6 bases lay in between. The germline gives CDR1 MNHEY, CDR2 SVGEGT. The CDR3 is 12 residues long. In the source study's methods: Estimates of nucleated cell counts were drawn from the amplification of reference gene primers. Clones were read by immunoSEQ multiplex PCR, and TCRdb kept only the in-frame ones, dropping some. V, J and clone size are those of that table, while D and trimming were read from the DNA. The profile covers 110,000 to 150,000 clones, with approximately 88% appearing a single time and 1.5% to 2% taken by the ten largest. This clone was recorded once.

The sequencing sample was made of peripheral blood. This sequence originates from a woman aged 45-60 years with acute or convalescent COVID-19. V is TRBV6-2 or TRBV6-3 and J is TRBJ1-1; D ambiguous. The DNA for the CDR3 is TGTGCCAGCAGTTCCCCTTACACTGAAGCTTTCTTT. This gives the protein CASSSPYTEAFF.